A single T cell receptor (beta chain) is shown here with its context. The target of this receptor is not known. Base qualities are missing; no much larger clone stands one base away. To prepare the library, 5' RACE was applied. Instrument on record: NextSeq 500. To correct for sequencing error and PCR bias, the TCR library protocol tagged individual cDNA molecules with unique molecular identifiers. Both TCR alpha and beta chains were sequenced, and tight co-correlation was observed between alpha and beta sequence abundances in each sample. Turning to the authors' computational methods: Decombinator V4 was used to perform V gene, J gene and CDR3 annotation of TCR sequences. TCRs were defined as expanded if a significant change between any two time points was detected under a Poisson model with p below 0.0001. TCR abundances were normalised to the total number of TCRs sequenced per sample and were expressed as counts per million. MAIT TCRs were defined by TRAV1-2 paired with TRAJ12, TRAJ20 or TRAJ33, and iNKT TCRs by TRAV10 paired with TRAJ18. VDJdb, accessed on 1 November 2021, was searched for TCRs annotated for CMV, EBV and SARS-CoV-2, and TCRs annotated for more than one antigen were excluded. The public sequencing data were trimmed at Q25 with fastp and processed into clonotypes with MiXCR by TCRdb, which kept only in-frame beta chains. For every CDR3 protein sequence, its rows merge into one entry that carries the most common genes and DNA. The V and J calls come from TCRdb's annotation, not from the publication. This sample lists around 78,000 distinct CDR3 sequences; over 9% were detected once. Clones ranked in the top ten supply about 8.3% of the sample.

The entry originates in a study of early T cells in non-severe SARS-CoV-2 infection (dated by TCRdb to the early 2020s). For the wider study: Because TCR sequencing was done on bulk RNA from unsorted whole blood, the alpha and beta chains could not be paired. What the authors observed across the whole study: VDJdb matching was skewed toward anti-spike CD8 responses, so virus-specific expansions were likely underestimated and private and CD4 specificities were missed.

Taken from the germline V gene, the CDR1 and CDR2 loops are SNHLY and FYNNEI. The CDR3 runs 12 amino acids, cysteine and phenylalanine included. The kept DNA is CDR3 alone, 36 bases in frame from the first base. The junction shows trimming of 11 bases on V and 8 bases on J, and the gene matches do not reach 8 bases of it. Set within a cohort of healthcare workers in London, UK, this nested case-control study involved weekly PCR testing of nasopharyngeal swabs along with blood sampling. Healthcare workers were enrolled in the week of the UK lockdown, from 23 to 31 March 2020, and were followed every week for up to roughly 16 weeks.

Specimen: whole blood, collected at baseline. The sequence is built from TRBV2 and TRBJ1-2; TRBD1 matches 10 bases in the middle. The receptor was isolated from an adult who was a healthcare worker with PCR-confirmed SARS-CoV-2 infection or an uninfected control (not recorded which). The bases read TGTGCCTCCAGACAGGGGGCAGGCGGCTACACCTTC. Its translation reads: CASRQGAGGYTF.